One and the same sample provided the 12 T cell receptor beta chains below, sequenced in a study of T-cell memory formation after mild COVID-19. TCRdb used MiXCR to reprocess the 5' RACE reads, holding one entry per CDR3 protein. The top ten hold approximately 2.8% of the sample, which has around 200,000 distinct CDR3 sequences, about 10% seen once. The specimen sequenced was PBMCs or a T cell subset sorted from them (not recorded which). The source is a man younger than 35 who had mild COVID-19 (a few samples of this study predate the infection). Cell type and time point are not known.

The rearrangement links TRBV2 to TRBJ2-2; D not resolved. V lost 0 bases and J lost 6, with 5 bases in between. The CDR3 spans 13 residues. The germline CDR1 and CDR2 sequences are SNHLY and FYNNEI. The CDR3 bases are TGTGCCAGCAGTGAAGCCTCCCCCGGGGAGCTGTTTTTT. Its protein is CASSEASPGELFF.

This clonotype occurred a few times. This rearrangement joins TRBV2 to TRBJ2-1, with D unresolved. The ends were cut back, 6 bases at V and 10 bases at J, with 13 bases in the middle. From germline, CDR1 is SNHLY and CDR2 FYNNEI. The CDR3 covers 12 residues. CDR3 sequence reads: CASRSSPLEQFF. The CDR3 nucleotides read TGTGCCAGCAGGTCGAGTCCATTGGAGCAGTTCTTC.

The chain carries TRBV6-5 and TRBJ2-7; 7 bases are a match to TRBD1. Germline CDR1 reads MNHEY; CDR2 reads SVGAGI. Trimming at V came to 4 bases and at J to 3 bases, leaving 6 bases not matched to a gene. The CDR3 sequence is 14 residues long. CDR3 coding DNA: TGTGCCAGCAGTTCACCGGGACAGAACTACGAGCAGTACTTC. It is translated as CASSSPGQNYEQYF.

This chain uses TRBV20-1 with TRBJ1-2; no clear D. Germline CDR1 is DFQATT and CDR2 is SNEGSKA (reference sequence). The CDR3 covers 11 residues. Trimming removed 6 bases at V and 7 bases at J, with 12 bases between. The CDR3 nucleotides are TGCAGTGCGTGGGAGGGTCTTGGCTACACCTTC. Translation: CSAWEGLGYTF.

The CDR3 nucleotides are TGTGCCAGCAGCTTAACGAATTCACCCCTCCACTTT. Protein product: CASSLTNSPLHF. The chain uses TRBV7-9 and TRBJ1-6; D call uncertain. The germline gives CDR1 SEHNR, CDR2 FQNEAQ (reference sequence). The CDR3 is 12 amino acids. Deletions cut 2 bases from V and 7 bases from J, with 3 bases between.

The chain recombines TRBV6-2 or TRBV6-3 with TRBJ1-5, with 9 bases matching TRBD1. Losses at the gene ends were 6 bases for V and 6 bases for J; bases not matched to a gene: 9. CDR3 length equals 15 residues. From germline, CDR1 is MNHEY and CDR2 SVGEGT. CDR3 in amino acids: CASSSTGGRGQPQHF. CDR3 coding DNA: TGTGCCAGCAGCTCTACAGGGGGCCGCGGTCAGCCCCAGCATTTT.

The chain is built from TRBV12-3 or TRBV12-4 and TRBJ1-5; TRBD1 agrees at 8 bases. The V gene end was trimmed by 4 bases and the J gene end by 5 bases; junction bases not matched to a gene: 4. This CDR3 region has 14 residues. The DNA for the CDR3 is TGTGCCAGCAGTTCAGGACAGGGTTATCAGCCCCAGCATTTT. Translation gives CASSSGQGYQPQHF.

The V gene is TRBV12-3 or TRBV12-4, the J gene TRBJ2-3; a possible D gene is TRBD1 (5 bases). Trimming took off 6 bases at V and 6 bases at J, with 16 bases between the two ends. The CDR3 contains 14 residues. CDR3 protein: CASSHGAVFDTQYF. The CDR3 DNA reads as TGTGCCAGCAGCCATGGGGCGGTATTCGATACGCAGTATTTT.

V gene TRBV5-1 combines with J gene TRBJ2-1; 8 nucleotides line up with TRBD2. Germline values: CDR1 SGHRS, CDR2 YFSETQ. V was clipped by 6 bases and J by 8 bases; unmatched bases: 19. There are 17 residues in the CDR3. CDR3 sequence (DNA): TGCGCCAGCACCCACCAGCACGGGGGGGGGCTGGGCTATGAGCAGTTCTTC. Amino acid sequence: CASTHQHGGGLGYEQFF.

At least ten counts were recorded for this clonotype. The chain's CDR3 is CAWSGPPNRIGAFF. The CDR3 bases are TGTGCCTGGAGTGGTCCTCCTAACAGGATTGGAGCTTTCTTT. The chain uses TRBV30 and TRBJ1-1, with TRBD1 as a possible D gene (5 bases). The V and J ends lost 1 base and 10 bases respectively, with 19 bases between them. Germline V CDR1 and CDR2: GTSNPN, SVGIG (reference sequence). The CDR3 sequence is 14 residues long.

This clonotype has just a few counts. The chain links TRBV5-1 to TRBJ2-5; the D gene is possibly TRBD1 (6 bases). The CDR3 is made up of 16 amino acids. The V gene's germline CDR1 is SGHRS and CDR2 YFSETQ. V lost 5 bases, J lost 1 base, and 18 bases lay in between. The CDR3 nucleotides read TGCGCCAGCAGTTGGGGGCACCGAGCGGCCCAAGAGACCCAGTACTTC. It specifies CASSWGHRAAQETQYF.

This chain uses TRBV20-1 with TRBJ2-4, with D possibly being TRBD1 (6 bases). Per germline, CDR1 DFQATT and CDR2 SNEGSKA (reference sequence). This CDR3 contains 15 residues. V was pared by 5 bases and J by 1 base, with 15 bases between. The CDR3: CSAPDTGKAKNIQYF. CDR3 bases: TGCAGTGCTCCCGACACAGGGAAGGCCAAAAACATTCAGTACTTC.